This entry lists 16 T cell receptor beta chains sequenced from one sample in a study of human T cells and chemical hapten exposure. Specified time point: patch test 1, 2 weeks after DPC sensitization. Treatment specified: therapeutic diphenylcyclopropenone sensitization with weekly scalp DPC. In TCRdb, the RACE reads were re-called with MiXCR into one record per CDR3 protein. This table has tens of thousands of distinct CDR3 sequences, 9.8% appearing once. Source: whole blood, taken in connection with sensitization to the hapten diphenylcyclopropenone (DPC). The receptors were gathered from a woman aged 40 to 49 with alopecia areata. Some clones in this sample may be carry-over from other donors' samples.

This clonotype was seen a few times. This chain connects TRBV6-5 to TRBJ1-3, with no clear D. The CDR3 has 17 residues. V lost 0 bases and J 4 bases, leaving 16 bases between the germline ends. Germline V gene lookup returns CDR1 MNHEY and CDR2 SVGAGI. The CDR3 protein is CASSYSRSGTTGNTIYF. DNA for the CDR3: TGTGCCAGCAGTTACTCGAGGAGCGGAACGACGGGAAACACCATATATTTT.

This clonotype has just a few counts. The rearrangement joins TRBV7-9 to TRBJ1-2; TRBD1 matches 8 bases. Unmatched junction bases numbered 5, after V lost 2 bases and J lost 3 bases. Germline values: CDR1 SEHNR, CDR2 FQNEAQ (reference sequence). This CDR3 has 15 residues. The CDR3: CASSLTTGEHYGYTF. Written as DNA, the CDR3 is TGTGCCAGCAGCTTAACGACAGGGGAGCACTATGGCTACACCTTC.

This clonotype was found many times. The rearrangement links TRBV11-2 to TRBJ1-1; 9 bases align to TRBD1. Looked up from germline, CDR1 is SGHAT and CDR2 is FQNNGV. V was clipped by 4 bases and J by 10 bases; unmatched bases: 10. The CDR3 covers 14 residues. CDR3 in DNA: TGTGCCAGCAGCTCCCTAACAGGGGGCGCAGGAGCTTTCTTT. It translates to CASSSLTGGAGAFF.

This clonotype occurred many times. V and J are TRBV20-1 and TRBJ1-6; the match to TRBD1 covers 9 bases. The CDR3 covers 15 residues. V lost 0 bases, J lost 7 bases, and 4 bases stayed unmatched. Looked up from germline, CDR1 is DFQATT and CDR2 is SNEGSKA (reference sequence). The DNA of the CDR3 is TGCAGTGCTAGAGATAACAGGGGGCTGAATTCACCCCTCCACTTT. Protein product: CSARDNRGLNSPLHF.

This clonotype has a count of ten or more. The rearrangement links TRBV3-1 to TRBJ2-7; D not certain. Germline CDR1 reads LGHDT; CDR2 reads YNNKEL (reference sequence). The CDR3 spans 11 residues. V was shortened by 8 bases and J by 5 bases, with 10 bases between the two germline ends. In DNA form, the CDR3 reads TGTGCCAGCTCTAAGGTCGACGAGCAGTACTTC. Amino acid sequence: CASSKVDEQYF.

This clonotype was seen at least ten times. The chain combines TRBV12-3 or TRBV12-4 with TRBJ2-7, with 7 bases that match TRBD1. After removal of 7 bases from V and 4 bases from J, the junction contained 10 bases not matched to a gene. The CDR3 loop spans 14 amino acids. The CDR3 nucleotides read TGTGCCAGCAAGGGGGCTGGGAACGCATACGAGCAGTACTTC. Amino acid sequence: CASKGAGNAYEQYF.

The chain employs TRBV25-1 and TRBJ2-1; D ambiguous. The V gene lost 3 bases and the J gene lost 11 bases, with 11 bases spanning the gap. Per the germline V gene, CDR1 is MGHDK and CDR2 is SYGVNS. CDR3 size: 12 residues. The CDR3: CASSDYKIKQFF. The CDR3 coding sequence is TGTGCCAGCAGTGATTACAAGATTAAGCAGTTCTTC.

This clonotype was observed at least ten times. This chain joins TRBV7-2 and TRBJ1-1, with 8 bases aligning to TRBD1. The V segment lost 4 bases and the J segment 7 bases; nucleotides outside the gene matches: 5. The CDR3 spans 13 residues. The germline V gene encodes CDR1 SGHTA and CDR2 FQGNSA. The CDR3 spells CASSSRTGFEAFF. The DNA of the CDR3 is TGTGCCAGCAGCTCCAGGACAGGGTTTGAAGCTTTCTTT.

Only a few counts were recorded for this clonotype. The CDR3 DNA is TGCGCCAGCAGCCAAGAAATAGCGGGGTATGGAGAGACCCAGTACTTC. Amino acids: CASSQEIAGYGETQYF. The V gene is TRBV4-1, the J gene TRBJ2-5, with 8 bases matching TRBD2. CDR3 length: 16 amino acids. CDR1 and CDR2 (germline): MGHRA, YSYEKL. The trim removed 0 bases at V and 4 bases at J, leaving 7 bases unmatched.

The chain recombines TRBV12-3 or TRBV12-4 with TRBJ2-4, with 9 bases that match TRBD2. The CDR3 spans 16 residues. With 4 bases clipped from V and 5 bases from J, the junction kept 9 bases outside the gene matches. CDR3 nucleotide sequence: TGTGCCAGCAGTTCCCCTGGCGGGGGGGCCGAAAACATTCAGTACTTC. It translates to CASSSPGGGAENIQYF.

This clonotype has at least ten counts. The chain recombines TRBV7-6 with TRBJ2-1; TRBD2 might be the D (6 bases). The germline V and J ends were trimmed by 0 bases and 4 bases, with 7 bases remaining between them. Germline CDR1 reads SGHVS; CDR2 reads FNYEAQ. The CDR3 contains 14 residues. CDR3 sequence reads: CASSLARGYNEQFF. DNA of the CDR3: TGTGCCAGCAGCTTAGCGCGGGGTTACAATGAGCAGTTCTTC.

The gene calls are TRBV11-2 and TRBJ2-7; TRBD1 agrees at 8 bases. CDR3 length equals 15 residues. V was pared by 0 bases and J by 2 bases, with 3 bases of the junction left unmatched. CDR1 SGHAT and CDR2 FQNNGV come from the germline V gene. The CDR3 is CASSLEGTGPYEQYF. The CDR3 DNA sequence: TGTGCCAGCAGCTTAGAAGGGACAGGCCCCTACGAGCAGTACTTC.

Remarks on this clonotype: A much larger clone differs by one base, so this may be a read error. The chain couples TRBV12-5 to TRBJ2-3, with D perhaps assigned TRBD1 or TRBD2 (5 bases each). Trimming took 5 bases from V and 5 from J, leaving 14 bases between them. CDR3 size: 14 residues. CDR1 LGHNT and CDR2 FRNRAP come from the germline V gene. The CDR3 DNA is TGTGCTAGTGGTACCGGTGGGGACGGAGATACGCAGTATTTT. Residues: CASGTGGDGDTQYF.

J is TRBJ1-5 and V is TRBV7-2; 12 bases match TRBD1. This CDR3 region has 16 residues. Unmatched junction bases numbered 4, after V lost 1 base and J lost 6 bases. Germline V CDR1 and CDR2: SGHTA, FQGNSA. The CDR3 DNA reads TGTGCCAGCAGCTTAGTTCTGGGACAGGGGGCTCAGCCCCAGCATTTT. The encoded protein is CASSLVLGQGAQPQHF. The full variable domain, in which reference TRBV7-2 and TRBJ1-5 provide the parts outside the CDR3, is GAGVSQSPSNKVTEKGKDVELRCDPISGHTALYWYRQSLGQGLEFLIYFQGNSAPDKSGLPSDRFSAERTGGSVSTLTIQRTQQEDSAVYLCASSLVLGQGAQPQHFGDGTRLSIL.

This clonotype showed up just a few times. This chain links TRBV7-2 with TRBJ2-4; possibly TRBD1 for D (5 bases). Germline CDR1 is SGHTA and CDR2 is FQGNSA. V dropped 5 bases and J dropped 5 bases, with 19 bases sitting between them. The CDR3 has 16 amino acids. The CDR3 DNA is TGTGCCAGCAGCCTGGATTTTGGGCAGGGCCAAAACATTCAGTACTTC. Its translation: CASSLDFGQGQNIQYF. Together with reference TRBV7-2 and TRBJ2-4, the CDR3 gives the full variable domain: GAGVSQSPSNKVTEKGKDVELRCDPISGHTALYWYRQSLGQGLEFLIYFQGNSAPDKSGLPSDRFSAERTGGSVSTLTIQRTQQEDSAVYLCASSLDFGQGQNIQYFGAGTRLSVL.

The chain uses TRBV20-1 and TRBJ1-5; TRBD1 matches 8 bases. The trim removed 2 bases at V and 5 bases at J, leaving 5 bases unmatched. Germline V gives CDR1 DFQATT, CDR2 SNEGSKA (reference sequence). CDR3 length equals 14 residues. The CDR3 bases are TGCAGTGCTAGACCCACGACAGGGGATCAGCCCCAGCATTTT. This sequence encodes CSARPTTGDQPQHF.